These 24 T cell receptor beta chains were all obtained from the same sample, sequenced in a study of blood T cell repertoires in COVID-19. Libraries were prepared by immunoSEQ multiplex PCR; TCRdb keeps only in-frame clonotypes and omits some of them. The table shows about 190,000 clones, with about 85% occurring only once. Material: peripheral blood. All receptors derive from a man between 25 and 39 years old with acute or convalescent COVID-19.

The CDR3 loop reads CASSPTGGAYEQYF. CDR3 DNA: TGTGCCAGCAGCCCGACGGGGGGAGCCTACGAGCAGTACTTC. The chain links TRBV13 to TRBJ2-7, with TRBD2 matching 7 bases. Germline V gives CDR1 PRHDT, CDR2 FYEKMQ (reference sequence). This CDR3 contains 14 residues. V trimming: 5 bases; J trimming: 2 bases; junction bases outside the gene matches: 6. Looking up the rest from reference TRBV13 and TRBJ2-7 gives the full variable domain: AAGVIQSPRHLIKEKRETATLKCYPIPRHDTVYWYQQGPGQDPQFLISFYEKMQSDKGSIPDRFSAQQFSDYHSELNMSSLELGDSALYFCASSPTGGAYEQYFGPGTRLTVT.

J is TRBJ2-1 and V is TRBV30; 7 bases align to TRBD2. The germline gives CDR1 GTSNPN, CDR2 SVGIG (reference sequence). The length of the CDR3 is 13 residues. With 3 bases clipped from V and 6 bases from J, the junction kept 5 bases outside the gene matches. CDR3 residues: CAWRLTGGNEQFF. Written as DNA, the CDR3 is TGTGCCTGGAGACTAACGGGGGGCAATGAGCAGTTCTTC.

The DNA for the CDR3 is TGTGCCAGCAGTTTAGAGGTTGGGAATCAGCCCCAGCATTTT. It encodes CASSLEVGNQPQHF. The V and J genes are TRBV6-5 and TRBJ1-5, with D unclear. The CDR3 extends over 14 amino acids. Germline CDR1 reads MNHEY; CDR2 reads SVGAGI. V shed 4 bases and J shed 4 bases, with 11 bases lying between them.

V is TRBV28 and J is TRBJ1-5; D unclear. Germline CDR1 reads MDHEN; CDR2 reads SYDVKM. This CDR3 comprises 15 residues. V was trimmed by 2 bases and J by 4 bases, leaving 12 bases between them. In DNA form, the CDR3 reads TGTGCCAGCAGTTTAACCGACGGGAGGAATCAGCCCCAGCATTTT. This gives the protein CASSLTDGRNQPQHF.

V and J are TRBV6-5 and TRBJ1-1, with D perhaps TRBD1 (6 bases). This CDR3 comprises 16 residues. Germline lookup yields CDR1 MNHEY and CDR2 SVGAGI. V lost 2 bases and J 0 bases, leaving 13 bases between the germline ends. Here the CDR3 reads CASSYVWGQVNTEAFF. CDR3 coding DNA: TGTGCCAGCAGTTACGTTTGGGGGCAGGTGAACACTGAAGCTTTCTTT.

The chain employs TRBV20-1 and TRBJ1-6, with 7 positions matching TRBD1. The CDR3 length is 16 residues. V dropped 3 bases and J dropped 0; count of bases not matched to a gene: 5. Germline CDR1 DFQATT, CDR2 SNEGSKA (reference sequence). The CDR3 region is CSASPDRSSYNSPLHF. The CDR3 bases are TGCAGTGCTAGTCCGGACAGGAGCTCCTATAATTCACCCCTCCACTTT.

CDR3 in DNA: TGTGCCAGCAGGGGGGGGAGAGAAACGAACACTGAAGCTTTCTTT. This codes for CASRGGRETNTEAFF. The V and J genes are TRBV6-5 and TRBJ1-1; tentative D call: TRBD1 (5 bases). CDR1 is MNHEY and CDR2 is SVGAGI in the germline V gene. CDR3 size: 15 residues. With 6 bases removed from V and 1 base from J, the gap between germline ends came to 15 bases.

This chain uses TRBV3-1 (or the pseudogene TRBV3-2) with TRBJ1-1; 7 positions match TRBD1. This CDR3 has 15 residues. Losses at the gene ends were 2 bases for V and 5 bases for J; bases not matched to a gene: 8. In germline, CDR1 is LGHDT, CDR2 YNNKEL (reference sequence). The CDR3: CASSQRTGGLTEAFF. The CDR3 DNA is TGTGCCAGCAGCCAACGGACAGGAGGATTAACTGAAGCTTTCTTT.

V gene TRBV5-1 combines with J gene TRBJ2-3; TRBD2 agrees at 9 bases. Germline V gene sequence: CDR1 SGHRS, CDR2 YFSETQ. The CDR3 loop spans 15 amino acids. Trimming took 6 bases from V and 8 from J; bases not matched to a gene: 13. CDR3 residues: CASIPLAGGPGTQYF. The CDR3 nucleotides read TGCGCCAGCATACCCCTGGCGGGGGGGCCAGGTACGCAGTATTTT.

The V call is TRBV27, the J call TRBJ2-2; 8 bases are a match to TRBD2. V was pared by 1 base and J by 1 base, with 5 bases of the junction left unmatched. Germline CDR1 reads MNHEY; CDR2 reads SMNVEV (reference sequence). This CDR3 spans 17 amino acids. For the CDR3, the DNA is TGTGCCAGCAGTTTATTAGCACTAGCGGAGAACACCGGGGAGCTGTTTTTT. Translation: CASSLLALAENTGELFF.

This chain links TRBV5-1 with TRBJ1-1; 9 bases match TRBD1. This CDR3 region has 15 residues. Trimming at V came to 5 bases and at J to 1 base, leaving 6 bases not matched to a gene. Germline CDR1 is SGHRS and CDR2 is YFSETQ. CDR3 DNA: TGCGCCAGCAGATATTCGGGACAGGGGAACACTGAAGCTTTCTTT. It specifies CASRYSGQGNTEAFF.

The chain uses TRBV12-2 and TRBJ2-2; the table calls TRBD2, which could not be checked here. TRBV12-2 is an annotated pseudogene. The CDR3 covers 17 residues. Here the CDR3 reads CASRSQIMGENTGELFF. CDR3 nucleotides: TGTGCAAGTCGCTCCCAGATAATGGGAGAAAACACCGGGGAGCTGTTTTTT.

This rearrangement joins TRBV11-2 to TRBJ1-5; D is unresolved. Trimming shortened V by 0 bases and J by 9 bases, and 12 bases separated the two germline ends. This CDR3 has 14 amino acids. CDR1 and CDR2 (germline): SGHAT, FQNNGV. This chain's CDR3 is CASSLDIRGSPQHF. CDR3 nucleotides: TGTGCCAGCAGCTTAGATATCCGGGGATCGCCCCAGCATTTT.

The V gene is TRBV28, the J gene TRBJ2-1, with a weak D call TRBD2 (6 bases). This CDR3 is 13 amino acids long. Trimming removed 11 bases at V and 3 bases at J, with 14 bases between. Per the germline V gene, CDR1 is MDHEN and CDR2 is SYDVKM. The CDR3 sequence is CAAGLGDYNEQFF. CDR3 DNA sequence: TGTGCCGCGGGATTGGGGGACTACAATGAGCAGTTCTTC.

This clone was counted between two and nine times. The CDR3 DNA sequence: TGTGCCTGGAGTGTACGGGGACAGGGTAACTATGGCTACACCTTC. The encoded protein is CAWSVRGQGNYGYTF. This sequence joins TRBV30 and TRBJ1-2, with TRBD1 matching over 9 bases. CDR3 length: 15 amino acids. The V segment lost 0 bases and the J segment 1 base; nucleotides outside the gene matches: 3. Germline CDR1 reads GTSNPN; CDR2 reads SVGIG (reference sequence).

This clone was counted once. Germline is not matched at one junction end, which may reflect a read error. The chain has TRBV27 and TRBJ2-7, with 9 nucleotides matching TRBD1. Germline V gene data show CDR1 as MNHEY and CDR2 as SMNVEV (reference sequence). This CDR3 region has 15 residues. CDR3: CASSISGTGLYEQYF. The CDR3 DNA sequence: TGTGCCAGCAGTATATCCGGGACAGGGTTATACGAGCAGTACTTC.

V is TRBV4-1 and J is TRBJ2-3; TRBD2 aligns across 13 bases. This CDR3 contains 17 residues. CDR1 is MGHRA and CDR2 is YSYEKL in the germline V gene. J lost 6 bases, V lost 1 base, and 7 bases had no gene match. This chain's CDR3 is CASSQAPLAGGLDTQYF. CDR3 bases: TGCGCCAGCAGCCAAGCTCCACTAGCGGGAGGGCTGGATACGCAGTATTTT.

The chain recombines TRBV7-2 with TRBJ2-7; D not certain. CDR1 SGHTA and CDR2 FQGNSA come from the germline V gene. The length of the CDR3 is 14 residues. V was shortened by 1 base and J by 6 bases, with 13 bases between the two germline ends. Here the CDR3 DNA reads TGTGCCAGCAGCTTAGACTACTCATCTGTCGAGCAGTACTTC. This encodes CASSLDYSSVEQYF.

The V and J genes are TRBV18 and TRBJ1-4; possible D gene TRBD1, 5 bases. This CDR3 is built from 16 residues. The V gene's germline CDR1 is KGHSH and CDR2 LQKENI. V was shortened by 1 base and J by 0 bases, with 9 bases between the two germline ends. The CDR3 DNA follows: TGTGCCAGCTCACCACAGCAGGGTGCAACTAATGAAAAACTGTTTTTT. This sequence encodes CASSPQQGATNEKLFF.

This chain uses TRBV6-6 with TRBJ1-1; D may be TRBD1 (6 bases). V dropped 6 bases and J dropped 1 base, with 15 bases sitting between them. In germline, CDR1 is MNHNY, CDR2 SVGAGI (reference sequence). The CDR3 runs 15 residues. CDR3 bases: TGTGCCAGCAGGGACTCCAGGGGTCGGAACACTGAAGCTTTCTTT. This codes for CASRDSRGRNTEAFF.

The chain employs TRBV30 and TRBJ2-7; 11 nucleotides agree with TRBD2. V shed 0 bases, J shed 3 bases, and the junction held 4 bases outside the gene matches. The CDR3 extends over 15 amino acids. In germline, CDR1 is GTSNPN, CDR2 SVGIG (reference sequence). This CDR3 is CAWSVRLAGNYEQYF. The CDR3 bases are TGTGCCTGGAGTGTACGACTAGCGGGGAACTACGAGCAGTACTTC.

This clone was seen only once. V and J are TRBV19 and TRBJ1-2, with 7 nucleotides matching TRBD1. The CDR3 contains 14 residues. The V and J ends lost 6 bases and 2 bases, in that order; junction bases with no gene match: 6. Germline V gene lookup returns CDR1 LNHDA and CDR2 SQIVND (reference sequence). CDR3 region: CASSKGTENYGYTF. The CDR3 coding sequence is TGTGCCAGTAGCAAGGGGACAGAAAACTATGGCTACACCTTC. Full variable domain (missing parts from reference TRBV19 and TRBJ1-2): DGGITQSPKYLFRKEGQNVTLSCEQNLNHDAMYWYRQDPGQGLRLIYYSQIVNDFQKGDIAEGYSVSREKKESFPLTVTSAQKNPTAFYLCASSKGTENYGYTFGSGTRLTVV.

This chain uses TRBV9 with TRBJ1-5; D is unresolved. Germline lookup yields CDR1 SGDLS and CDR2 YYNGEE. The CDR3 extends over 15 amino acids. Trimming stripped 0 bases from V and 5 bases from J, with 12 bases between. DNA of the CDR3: TGTGCCAGCAGCGTAGAGGGCGGAGCGGATCAGCCCCAGCATTTT. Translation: CASSVEGGADQPQHF.

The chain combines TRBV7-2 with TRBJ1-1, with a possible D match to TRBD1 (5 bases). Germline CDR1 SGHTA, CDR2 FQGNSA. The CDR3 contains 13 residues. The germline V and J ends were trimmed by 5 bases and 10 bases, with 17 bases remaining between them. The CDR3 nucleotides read TGTGCCAGCAGCAGAGGACCGGGACTCGGAGCTTTCTTT. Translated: CASSRGPGLGAFF.